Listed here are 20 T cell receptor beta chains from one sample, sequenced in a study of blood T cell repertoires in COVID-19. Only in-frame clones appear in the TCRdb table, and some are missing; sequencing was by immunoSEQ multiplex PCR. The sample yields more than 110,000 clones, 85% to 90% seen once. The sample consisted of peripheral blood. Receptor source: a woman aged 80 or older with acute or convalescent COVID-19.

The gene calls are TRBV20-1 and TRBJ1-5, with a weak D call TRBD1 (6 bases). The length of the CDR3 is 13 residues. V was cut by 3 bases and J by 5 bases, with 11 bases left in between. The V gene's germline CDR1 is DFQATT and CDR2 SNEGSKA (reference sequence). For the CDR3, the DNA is TGCAGTGCTAGTTGGGGGCGCGATCAGCCCCAGCATTTT. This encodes CSASWGRDQPQHF.

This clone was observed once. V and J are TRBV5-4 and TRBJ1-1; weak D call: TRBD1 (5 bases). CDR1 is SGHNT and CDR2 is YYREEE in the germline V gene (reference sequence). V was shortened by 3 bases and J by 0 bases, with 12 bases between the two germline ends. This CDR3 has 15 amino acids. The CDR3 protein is CASSYGRALNTEAFF. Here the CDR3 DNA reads TGTGCCAGCAGCTACGGCAGGGCCTTGAACACTGAAGCTTTCTTT.

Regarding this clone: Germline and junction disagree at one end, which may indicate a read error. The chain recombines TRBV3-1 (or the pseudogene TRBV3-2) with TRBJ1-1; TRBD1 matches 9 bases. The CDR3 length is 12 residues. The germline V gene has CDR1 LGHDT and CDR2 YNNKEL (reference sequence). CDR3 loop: CASSQERDRACF. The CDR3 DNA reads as TGTGCCAGCAGCCAAGAGAGGGACAGGGCCTGCTTT.

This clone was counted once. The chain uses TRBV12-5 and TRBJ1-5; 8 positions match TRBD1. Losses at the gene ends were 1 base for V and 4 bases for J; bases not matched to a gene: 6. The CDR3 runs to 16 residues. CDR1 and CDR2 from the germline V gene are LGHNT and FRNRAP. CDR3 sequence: CASGLALGQANQPQHF. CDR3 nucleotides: TGTGCTAGTGGTTTGGCTCTGGGACAGGCGAATCAGCCCCAGCATTTT.

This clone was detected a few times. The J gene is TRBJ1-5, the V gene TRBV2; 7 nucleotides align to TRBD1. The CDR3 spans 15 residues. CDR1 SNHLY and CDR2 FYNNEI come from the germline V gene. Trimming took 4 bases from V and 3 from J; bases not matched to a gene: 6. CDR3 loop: CASSGPRGHNQPQHF. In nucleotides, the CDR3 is TGTGCCAGCAGTGGCCCAAGGGGGCACAATCAGCCCCAGCATTTT. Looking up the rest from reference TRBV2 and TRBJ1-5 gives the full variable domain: EPEVTQTPSHQVTQMGQEVILRCVPISNHLYFYWYRQILGQKVEFLVSFYNNEISEKSEIFDDQFSVERPDGSNFTLKIRSTKLEDSAMYFCASSGPRGHNQPQHFGDGTRLSIL.

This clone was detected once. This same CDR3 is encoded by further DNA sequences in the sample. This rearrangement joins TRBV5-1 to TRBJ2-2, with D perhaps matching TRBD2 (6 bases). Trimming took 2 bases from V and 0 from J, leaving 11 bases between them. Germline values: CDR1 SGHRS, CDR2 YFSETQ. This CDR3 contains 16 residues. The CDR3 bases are TGCGCCAGCAGCTTCCTGGCGGGATCGAACACCGGGGAGCTGTTTTTT. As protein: CASSFLAGSNTGELFF.

The CDR3 bases are TGCGCCAGCAGCTCCTTAGCAGGGGAAAACCTAATAGCCAAAAACATTCAGTACTTC. This codes for CASSSLAGENLIAKNIQYF. The chain carries TRBV5-1 and TRBJ2-4; perhaps TRBD1 as D (6 bases). In germline, CDR1 is SGHRS, CDR2 YFSETQ. The CDR3 covers 19 residues. V was pared by 3 bases and J by 0 bases, with 22 bases between. Full variable domain (remainder filled in from reference TRBV5-1 and TRBJ2-4): KAGVTQTPRYLIKTRGQQVTLSCSPISGHRSVSWYQQTPGQGLQFLFEYFSETQRNKGNFPGRFSGRQFSNSRSEMNVSTLELGDSALYLCASSSLAGENLIAKNIQYFGAGTRLSVL.

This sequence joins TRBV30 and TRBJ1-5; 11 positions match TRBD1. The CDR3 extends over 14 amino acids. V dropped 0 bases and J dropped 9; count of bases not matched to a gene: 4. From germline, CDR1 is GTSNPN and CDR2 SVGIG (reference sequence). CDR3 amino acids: CAWSVGTGGWPQHF. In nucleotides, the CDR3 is TGTGCCTGGAGTGTGGGGACAGGGGGTTGGCCCCAGCATTTT. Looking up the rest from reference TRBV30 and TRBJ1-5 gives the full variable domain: SQTIHQWPATLVQPVGSPLSLECTVEGTSNPNLYWYRQAAGRGLQLLFYSVGIGQISSEVPQNLSASRPQDRQFILSSKKLLLSDSGFYLCAWSVGTGGWPQHFGDGTRLSIL.

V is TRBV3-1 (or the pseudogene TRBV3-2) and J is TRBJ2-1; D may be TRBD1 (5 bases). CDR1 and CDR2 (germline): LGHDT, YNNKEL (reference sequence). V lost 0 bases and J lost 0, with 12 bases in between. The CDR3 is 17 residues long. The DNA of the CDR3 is TGTGCCAGCAGCCAAGATGCCCAGACAGTCTCCTACAATGAGCAGTTCTTC. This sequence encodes CASSQDAQTVSYNEQFF.

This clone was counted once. This CDR3 is CASSLYRDGYTF. The CDR3 nucleotides read TGTGCCAGCAGCTTATACAGGGATGGCTACACCTTC. The V call is TRBV5-8, the J call TRBJ1-2; possible D gene TRBD1, 6 bases. The length of the CDR3 is 12 residues. Trimming removed 2 bases from V and 6 bases from J, with 8 bases in between. Germline V gene sequence: CDR1 SGHTS, CDR2 YDEGEE. Looking up the rest from reference TRBV5-8 and TRBJ1-2 gives the full variable domain: EAGVTQSPTHLIKTRGQQATLRCSPISGHTSVYWYQQALGLGLQFLLWYDEGEERNRGNFPPRFSGRQFPNYSSELNVNALELEDSALYLCASSLYRDGYTFGSGTRLTVV.

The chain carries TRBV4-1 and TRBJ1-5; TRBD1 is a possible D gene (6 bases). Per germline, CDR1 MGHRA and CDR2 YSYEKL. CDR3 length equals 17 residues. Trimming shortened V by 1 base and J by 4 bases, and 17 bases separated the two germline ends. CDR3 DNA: TGCGCCAGCAGCCAAGTAACAGTGGGGCAGGGGAATCAGCCCCAGCATTTT. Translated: CASSQVTVGQGNQPQHF.

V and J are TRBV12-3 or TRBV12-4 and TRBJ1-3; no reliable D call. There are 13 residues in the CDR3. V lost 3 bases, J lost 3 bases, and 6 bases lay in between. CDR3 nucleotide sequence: TGTGCCAGCAGTTTTGGACTTGGAAACACCATATATTTT. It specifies CASSFGLGNTIYF.

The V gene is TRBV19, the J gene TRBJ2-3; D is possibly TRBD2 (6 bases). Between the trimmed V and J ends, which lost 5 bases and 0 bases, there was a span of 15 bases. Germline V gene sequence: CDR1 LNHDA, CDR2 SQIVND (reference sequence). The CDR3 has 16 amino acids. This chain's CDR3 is CASSLLPGLSTDTQYF. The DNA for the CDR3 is TGTGCCAGTAGTCTCCTCCCGGGACTGAGCACAGATACGCAGTATTTT.

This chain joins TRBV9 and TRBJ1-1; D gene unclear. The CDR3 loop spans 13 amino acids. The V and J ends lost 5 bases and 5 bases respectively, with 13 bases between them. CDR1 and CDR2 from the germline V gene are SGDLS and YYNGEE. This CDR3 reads CASSDPGGTEAFF. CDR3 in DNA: TGTGCCAGCAGTGACCCCGGAGGGACTGAAGCTTTCTTT.

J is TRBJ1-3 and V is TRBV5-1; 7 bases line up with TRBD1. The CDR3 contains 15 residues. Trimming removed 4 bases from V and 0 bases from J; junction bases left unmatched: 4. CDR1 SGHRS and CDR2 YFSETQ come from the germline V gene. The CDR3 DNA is TGCGCCAGCAGCGGAGGGGACAGCTCTGGAAACACCATATATTTT. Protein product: CASSGGDSSGNTIYF.

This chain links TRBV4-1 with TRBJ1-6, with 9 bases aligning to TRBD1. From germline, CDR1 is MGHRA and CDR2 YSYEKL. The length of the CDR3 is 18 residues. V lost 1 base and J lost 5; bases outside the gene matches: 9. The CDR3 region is CASSQVWGQGRDNSPLHF. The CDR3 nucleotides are TGCGCCAGCAGCCAAGTTTGGGGACAGGGCAGAGATAATTCACCCCTCCACTTT.

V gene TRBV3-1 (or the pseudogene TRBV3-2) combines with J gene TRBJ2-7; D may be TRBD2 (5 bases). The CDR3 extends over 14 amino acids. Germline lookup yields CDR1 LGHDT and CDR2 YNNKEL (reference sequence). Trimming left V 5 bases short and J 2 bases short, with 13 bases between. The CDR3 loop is CASSTGSEAYEQYF. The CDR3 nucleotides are TGTGCCAGCAGCACCGGCTCGGAGGCCTACGAGCAGTACTTC.

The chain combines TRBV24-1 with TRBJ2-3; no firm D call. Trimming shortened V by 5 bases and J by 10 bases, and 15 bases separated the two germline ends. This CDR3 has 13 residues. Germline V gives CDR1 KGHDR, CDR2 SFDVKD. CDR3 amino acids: CATSAPGSPSQYF. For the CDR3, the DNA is TGTGCCACCAGTGCCCCAGGTTCCCCTTCGCAGTATTTT.

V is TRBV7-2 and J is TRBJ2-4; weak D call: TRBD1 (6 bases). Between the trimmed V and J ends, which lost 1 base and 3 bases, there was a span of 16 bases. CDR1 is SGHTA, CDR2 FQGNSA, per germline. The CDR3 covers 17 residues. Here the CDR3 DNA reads TGTGCCAGCAGCTTAGGAGGAGCCAGGGGAAGCAAAAACATTCAGTACTTC. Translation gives CASSLGGARGSKNIQYF.

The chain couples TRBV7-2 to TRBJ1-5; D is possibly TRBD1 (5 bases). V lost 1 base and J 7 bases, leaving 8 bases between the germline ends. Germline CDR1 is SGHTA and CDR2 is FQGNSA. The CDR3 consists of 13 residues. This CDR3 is CASSLVGGQPQHF. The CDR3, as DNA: TGTGCCAGCAGCTTAGTGGGGGGGCAGCCCCAGCATTTT.